The 18 T cell receptor beta chains given below trace back to one sample, sequenced in a study of blood T cell repertoires in COVID-19. The protocol was immunoSEQ multiplex PCR, while the TCRdb copy is restricted to in-frame clones and leaves out a portion. Of some 270,000 clones listed, around 82% are singletons. Sequencing used peripheral blood. These receptors were collected from a person aged 65 to 79 with COVID-19, enrolled during active disease.

The genes are TRBV7-3 and TRBJ2-3; no reliable D call. The CDR3 loop spans 15 amino acids. Germline lookup yields CDR1 SGHTA and CDR2 FQGTGA. V lost 5 bases to trimming and J lost 2 bases, with 14 bases between them. CDR3 DNA: TGTGCCAGCAGCGTAGCCAGCACACCCACAGATACGCAGTATTTT. Translation: CASSVASTPTDTQYF.

The rearrangement uses TRBV7-2 and TRBJ1-5; D uncertain. CDR3 length: 14 amino acids. Germline V lookup: CDR1 SGHTA, CDR2 FQGNSA. V was shortened by 4 bases and J by 0 bases, with 7 bases between the two germline ends. CDR3 sequence: CASSSDYSNQPQHF. The CDR3 DNA reads as TGTGCCAGCAGCTCAGACTATAGCAATCAGCCCCAGCATTTT.

The chain has TRBV6-5 and TRBJ1-1, with D possibly TRBD1 on 6 matching bases. Trimming took off 8 bases at V and 1 base at J, with 11 bases between the two ends. The CDR3 consists of 13 residues. Germline V gene data show CDR1 as MNHEY and CDR2 as SVGAGI. DNA of the CDR3: TGTGCCAGCGGAGGGGGGGCGAACACTGAAGCTTTCTTT. Translating it yields CASGGGANTEAFF.

This clone showed up just once. The chain uses TRBV12-3 or TRBV12-4 and TRBJ2-2, with 9 bases that match TRBD2. This CDR3 comprises 13 residues. The CDR3 DNA follows: TGTGCGGGTAGCGGGGGGAACACCGGGGAGCTGTTTTTT. Translated: CAGSGGNTGELFF.

This rearrangement joins TRBV2 to TRBJ1-6; 12 bases agree with TRBD1. Germline CDR1 reads SNHLY; CDR2 reads FYNNEI. The CDR3 covers 15 residues. With 11 bases clipped from V and 9 bases from J, the junction kept 11 bases outside the gene matches. The CDR3 protein is CAGGQGATGGSPLHF. The DNA of the CDR3 is TGTGCCGGGGGACAGGGGGCTACGGGTGGTTCACCCCTCCACTTT.

The J gene is TRBJ2-3, the V gene TRBV6-2 or TRBV6-3, with D unclear. Germline loops: CDR1 MNHEY, CDR2 SVGEGT. The CDR3 spans 11 residues. With 5 bases removed from V and 2 bases from J, the gap between germline ends came to 2 bases. The CDR3 region is CASSLTDTQYF. In nucleotides, the CDR3 is TGTGCCAGCAGTCTCACAGATACGCAGTATTTT.

The chain recombines TRBV5-6 with TRBJ2-3; D is ambiguous. V was clipped by 0 bases and J by 3 bases, with 11 bases between them. Germline V gene sequence: CDR1 SGHDT, CDR2 YYEEEE. The CDR3 length is 15 residues. The chain's CDR3 is CASSLEQYGTDTQYF. Written as DNA, the CDR3 is TGTGCCAGCAGCTTGGAACAGTATGGGACAGATACGCAGTATTTT.

This sequence joins TRBV6-1 and TRBJ1-4; D not resolved. V dropped 1 base and J dropped 10 bases, with 10 bases sitting between them. The germline V gene has CDR1 MNHNS and CDR2 SASEGT. CDR3 size: 13 residues. CDR3 protein: CASSEERDGKLFF. CDR3 coding DNA: TGTGCCAGCAGTGAAGAGAGGGATGGAAAACTGTTTTTT.

V gene TRBV30 combines with J gene TRBJ1-1; D may be TRBD1 (5 bases). V was shortened by 0 bases and J by 6 bases, with 14 bases between the two germline ends. The CDR3 covers 14 residues. Looked up from germline, CDR1 is GTSNPN and CDR2 is SVGIG (reference sequence). In DNA, the CDR3 is TGTGCCTGGAGTGTACCCGGCAGGGAGGCTGAAGCTTTCTTT. Translating gives CAWSVPGREAEAFF.

V and J are TRBV2 and TRBJ2-2; D may be TRBD2 (6 bases). The germline gives CDR1 SNHLY, CDR2 FYNNEI. The CDR3 sequence is 15 residues long. V lost 6 bases and J lost 1, with 12 bases in between. The CDR3 nucleotides are TGTGCCAGCAGGCCCGCGGGAAGGAACACCGGGGAGCTGTTTTTT. This sequence encodes CASRPAGRNTGELFF.

With regard to this clone: Other DNA sequences in this specimen translate into the identical CDR3. V usage is TRBV27 and J usage is TRBJ1-4; D is uncertain. Trimming took 1 base from V and 5 from J, leaving 8 bases between them. Germline V gene lookup returns CDR1 MNHEY and CDR2 SMNVEV (reference sequence). The CDR3 extends over 14 amino acids. In nucleotides, the CDR3 is TGTGCCAGCAGTTTATTGGCAGGAAATGAAAAACTGTTTTTT. Amino acids: CASSLLAGNEKLFF.

This sequence joins TRBV11-3 and TRBJ2-2; 7 bases align to TRBD1. V was clipped by 0 bases and J by 0 bases; unmatched bases: 7. From germline, CDR1 is SGHNT and CDR2 YENEEA. CDR3 length: 18 amino acids. For the CDR3, the DNA is TGTGCCAGCAGCTTAGAGCACAGACAGGGACCGAACACCGGGGAGCTGTTTTTT. It specifies CASSLEHRQGPNTGELFF.

This clone appeared once. This chain uses TRBV7-9 with TRBJ1-4; TRBD1 might be the D (6 bases). V lost 5 bases, J lost 1 base, and 11 bases lay in between. This CDR3 has 15 amino acids. Germline CDR1 SEHNR, CDR2 FQNEAQ (reference sequence). The CDR3, as DNA: TGTGCCAGCAGCCCACGGACAGTAACTAATGAAAAACTGTTTTTT. This sequence encodes CASSPRTVTNEKLFF. The whole variable domain, filled in from reference TRBV7-9 and TRBJ1-4, reads DTGVSQNPRHKITKRGQNVTFRCDPISEHNRLYWYRQTLGQGPEFLTYFQNEAQLEKSRLLSDRFSAERPKGSFSTLEIQRTEQGDSAMYLCASSPRTVTNEKLFFGSGTQLSVL.

V is TRBV5-6 and J is TRBJ1-6; weak D call: TRBD1 (5 bases). The CDR3 runs to 14 residues. CDR1 and CDR2 from the germline V gene are SGHDT and YYEEEE. V was clipped by 4 bases and J by 7 bases, with 12 bases between them. This CDR3 reads CASSDWGTNSPLHF. The DNA of the CDR3 is TGTGCCAGCAGCGATTGGGGCACCAATTCACCCCTCCACTTT. The complete variable domain, with remaining parts taken from reference TRBV5-6 and TRBJ1-6, reads DAGVTQSPTHLIKTRGQQVTLRCSPKSGHDTVSWYQQALGQGPQFIFQYYEEEERQRGNFPDRFSGHQFPNYSSELNVNALLLGDSALYLCASSDWGTNSPLHFGNGTRLTVT.

The V and J genes are TRBV27 and TRBJ2-5; D gene uncertain. V dropped 4 bases and J dropped 1 base, with 13 bases sitting between them. The germline V gene encodes CDR1 MNHEY and CDR2 SMNVEV (reference sequence). This CDR3 spans 15 amino acids. CDR3 nucleotide sequence: TGTGCCAGCAGTTCCTATTGGCGGAGCCAAGAGACCCAGTACTTC. This codes for CASSSYWRSQETQYF.

The DNA of the CDR3 is TGTGCCAGCAGCGTAGGGACTAGCGGGGATACGCAGTATTTT. Translating it yields CASSVGTSGDTQYF. This rearrangement joins TRBV9 to TRBJ2-3; 11 nucleotides line up with TRBD2. This CDR3 has 14 residues. With 0 bases clipped from V and 6 bases from J, the junction kept 0 bases outside the gene matches. Germline assignment: CDR1 SGDLS and CDR2 YYNGEE.

The chain links TRBV7-9 to TRBJ1-4; 10 bases line up with TRBD1. The CDR3 length is 15 residues. Trimming cost V 1 base and J 8 bases; bases outside gene matches: 4. Germline CDR1 and CDR2: SEHNR and FQNEAQ (reference sequence). The CDR3, as DNA: TGTGCCAGCAGCTTAGGGGGACAGGGGCGAGAAAAACTGTTTTTT. It yields the protein CASSLGGQGREKLFF.

The chain is built from TRBV6-6 and TRBJ2-6, with a tentative D call TRBD1 (6 bases). This CDR3 is 16 amino acids long. Germline V lookup: CDR1 MNHNY, CDR2 SVGAGI (reference sequence). Trimming took 2 bases from V and 2 from J, leaving 10 bases between them. CDR3 sequence reads: CASSYPAGAGANVLTF. The CDR3 DNA follows: TGTGCCAGCAGTTACCCGGCAGGGGCTGGGGCCAACGTCCTGACTTTC.